These T cell receptor beta chains were read from a single sample in a study of beta chain features in type 1 diabetes. Assay used: immunoSEQ multiplex PCR; TCRdb lists only in-frame clones, some missing. In the table there are 200,000 to 250,000 clones, 11% to 15% of which are singletons. The sample was naive CD4+ T cells from blood. These receptor sequences come from a woman in her 40s in good health. Both conserved end residues are part of each CDR3. Each record gives: D gene, V gene, J gene, clone size, CDR3 DNA, CDR3 protein. A D gene is named only where the DNA matches it firmly. Expanded clones are given a class, and other clones once, few, many or no size at all.

D gene: TRBD1; V gene: TRBV7-9; J gene: TRBJ2-7; clone size: few; CDR3 DNA: TGTGCCAGCAGCTTAGTGGGGACAGTGTTCTACGAGCAGTACTTC; CDR3 protein: CASSLVGTVFYEQYF
D gene: TRBD1; V gene: TRBV18; J gene: TRBJ1-2; clone size: .; CDR3 DNA: TGTGCCAGCTCACCACTAGCCGGACAGGAGTATGGCTACACCTTC; CDR3 protein: CASSPLAGQEYGYTF
D gene: TRBD2; V gene: TRBV7-2; J gene: TRBJ2-3; clone size: .; CDR3 DNA: TGTGCCAGCAGCTTAGGACTAGCGGGGGGAAGAAGCACAGATACGCAGTATTTT; CDR3 protein: CASSLGLAGGRSTDTQYF
D gene: .; V gene: TRBV11-2; J gene: TRBJ2-2; clone size: .; CDR3 DNA: TGTGCCGCGGGCGGCAGGGGGAACACCGGGGAGCTGTTTTTT; CDR3 protein: CAAGGRGNTGELFF
D gene: .; V gene: TRBV5-1; J gene: TRBJ2-1; clone size: .; CDR3 DNA: TGCGCCAGCAGCCCCGGACCCAGGGATGAGCAGTTCTTC; CDR3 protein: CASSPGPRDEQFF
D gene: .; V gene: TRBV19; J gene: TRBJ1-3; clone size: few; CDR3 DNA: TGTGCCAGTAGTATAGCCTATCAGTCCCAGGCTGGAAACACCATATATTTT; CDR3 protein: CASSIAYQSQAGNTIYF
D gene: .; V gene: TRBV18; J gene: TRBJ1-5; clone size: few; CDR3 DNA: TGTGCCAGCTCACTCCCGGGGGGGGGCCAGCCCCAGCATTTT; CDR3 protein: CASSLPGGGQPQHF
D gene: TRBD1; V gene: TRBV7-2; J gene: TRBJ2-2; clone size: .; CDR3 DNA: TGTGCCAGCAGCAACAGGGACAGCGGGGAGCTGTTTTTT; CDR3 protein: CASSNRDSGELFF
D gene: TRBD1; V gene: TRBV5-4; J gene: TRBJ2-1; clone size: few; CDR3 DNA: TGTGCCAGCAGCCTCCTTGACACAGGGGGCTACAATGAGCAGTTCTTC; CDR3 protein: CASSLLDTGGYNEQFF
D gene: TRBD1; V gene: TRBV27; J gene: TRBJ1-1; clone size: .; CDR3 DNA: TGTGCCAGCAGTTTCTTGACAGGGGAAGCTTTCTTT; CDR3 protein: CASSFLTGEAFF
D gene: TRBD1; V gene: TRBV29-1; J gene: TRBJ1-3; clone size: .; CDR3 DNA: TGCAGCGTTGAAGGGACAGGGAGAAACACCATATATTTT; CDR3 protein: CSVEGTGRNTIYF
D gene: TRBD2; V gene: TRBV9; J gene: TRBJ2-3; clone size: few; CDR3 DNA: TGTGCCAGCAGCGTTCCGGGGGGGACAGATACGCAGTATTTT; CDR3 protein: CASSVPGGTDTQYF
D gene: .; V gene: TRBV7-2; J gene: TRBJ1-3; clone size: .; CDR3 DNA: TGTGCCAGCAGCCCCTGGGCCCGCTCTGGGAACACCATATATTTT; CDR3 protein: CASSPWARSGNTIYF
D gene: TRBD2; V gene: TRBV5-1; J gene: TRBJ2-5; clone size: few; CDR3 DNA: TGCGCCAGCAGCGTGGGCCGAAGGACTAGCGGACAAGAGACCCAGTACTTC; CDR3 protein: CASSVGRRTSGQETQYF
D gene: TRBD2; V gene: TRBV7-2; J gene: TRBJ2-3; clone size: .; CDR3 DNA: TGTGCCAGCAGCCCCGGCGGGACAGCGGGGGGGACAGATACGCAGTATTTT; CDR3 protein: CASSPGGTAGGTDTQYF
D gene: TRBD1; V gene: TRBV2; J gene: TRBJ1-2; clone size: few; CDR3 DNA: TGTGCCAGCAGGGCGGACAGGCGGGGCTACACCTTC; CDR3 protein: CASRADRRGYTF
D gene: TRBD2; V gene: TRBV29-1; J gene: TRBJ2-7; clone size: .; CDR3 DNA: TGCAGCGCGGGACTAGCGGGGGGGAACTACGAGCAGTACTTC; CDR3 protein: CSAGLAGGNYEQYF
D gene: .; V gene: TRBV19; J gene: TRBJ2-2; clone size: .; CDR3 DNA: TGTGCCAGTACCAAAGGCGGTAGGGACTGGTCGGGTGAGACGAACACCGGGGAGCTGTTTTTT; CDR3 protein: CASTKGGRDWSGETNTGELFF
D gene: TRBD2; V gene: TRBV4-2; J gene: TRBJ2-7; clone size: few; CDR3 DNA: TGTGCCAGCAGCCAAAACCGGGACTATCTCTACGAGCAGTACTTC; CDR3 protein: CASSQNRDYLYEQYF
D gene: TRBD1; V gene: TRBV5-1; J gene: TRBJ1-2; clone size: few; CDR3 DNA: TGCGCCAGCAACCGGGACAGGTCTTTAGGCTACACCTTC; CDR3 protein: CASNRDRSLGYTF
D gene: .; V gene: TRBV5-4; J gene: TRBJ2-5; clone size: few; CDR3 DNA: TGTGCCAGCAGCTCAACAGGGACCCGTACCCAAGAGACCCAGTACTTC; CDR3 protein: CASSSTGTRTQETQYF
D gene: .; V gene: TRBV7-9; J gene: TRBJ1-6; clone size: .; CDR3 DNA: TGTGCCAGCAGCTCGACGGGTATTCGCGGTTCACCCCTCCACTTT; CDR3 protein: CASSSTGIRGSPLHF
D gene: TRBD2; V gene: TRBV10-3; J gene: TRBJ2-7; clone size: few; CDR3 DNA: TGTGCCATCAGCTCTTCGGGCGGGGGACCCTACGAGCAGTACTTC; CDR3 protein: CAISSSGGGPYEQYF
D gene: TRBD1; V gene: TRBV13; J gene: TRBJ1-1; clone size: .; CDR3 DNA: TGTGCCAGCAGCTTAGGCATCGGGTGGAGACAGGGGAACACTGAAGCTTTCTTT; CDR3 protein: CASSLGIGWRQGNTEAFF
D gene: .; V gene: TRBV18; J gene: TRBJ1-1; clone size: few; CDR3 DNA: TGTGCCAGCTCACCAAACAGGGCGGGCACTGAAGCTTTCTTT; CDR3 protein: CASSPNRAGTEAFF